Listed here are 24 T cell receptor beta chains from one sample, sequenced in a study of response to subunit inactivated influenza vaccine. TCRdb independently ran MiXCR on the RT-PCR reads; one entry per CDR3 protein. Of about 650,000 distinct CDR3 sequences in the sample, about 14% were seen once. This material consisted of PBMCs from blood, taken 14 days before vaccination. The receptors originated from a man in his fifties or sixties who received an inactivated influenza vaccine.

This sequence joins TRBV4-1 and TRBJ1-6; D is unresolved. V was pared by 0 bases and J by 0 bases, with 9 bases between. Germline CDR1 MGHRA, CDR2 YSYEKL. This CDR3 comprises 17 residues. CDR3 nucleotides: TGCGCCAGCAGCCAAGAGAGGCACCCCTCCTATAATTCACCCCTCCACTTT. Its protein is CASSQERHPSYNSPLHF.

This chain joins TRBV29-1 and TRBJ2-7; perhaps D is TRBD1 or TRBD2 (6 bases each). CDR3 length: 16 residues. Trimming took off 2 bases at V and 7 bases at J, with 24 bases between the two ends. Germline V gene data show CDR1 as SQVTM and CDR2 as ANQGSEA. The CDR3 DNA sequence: TGCAGCGTTGAATTGGCTACCGGGGGCGCGCCAGGGGAGCAGTACTTC. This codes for CSVELATGGAPGEQYF.

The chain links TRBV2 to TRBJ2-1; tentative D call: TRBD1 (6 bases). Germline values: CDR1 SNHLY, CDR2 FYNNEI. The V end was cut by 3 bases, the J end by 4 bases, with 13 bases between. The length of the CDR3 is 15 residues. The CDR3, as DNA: TGTGCCAGCAGTGATTGGTCAGGGGTTTACAATGAGCAGTTCTTC. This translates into CASSDWSGVYNEQFF.

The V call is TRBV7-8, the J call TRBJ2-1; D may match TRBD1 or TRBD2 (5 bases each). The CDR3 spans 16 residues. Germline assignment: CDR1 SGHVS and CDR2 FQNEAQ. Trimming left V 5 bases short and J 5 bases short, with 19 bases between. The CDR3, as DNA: TGTGCCAGCAGCCAGCTAATACTAGGGGAGAACAATGAGCAGTTCTTC. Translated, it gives CASSQLILGENNEQFF. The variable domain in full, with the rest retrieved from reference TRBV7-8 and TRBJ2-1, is GAGVSQSPRYKVAKRGQDVALRCDPISGHVSLFWYQQALGQGPEFLTYFQNEAQLDKSGLPSDRFFAERPEGSVSTLKIQRTQQEDSAVYLCASSQLILGENNEQFFGPGTRLTVL.

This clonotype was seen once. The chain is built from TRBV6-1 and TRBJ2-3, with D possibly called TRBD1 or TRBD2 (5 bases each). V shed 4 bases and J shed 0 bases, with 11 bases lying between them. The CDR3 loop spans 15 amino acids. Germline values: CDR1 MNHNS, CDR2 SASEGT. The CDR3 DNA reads TGTGCCAGCAGTGGAGGGGACCCTAGCACAGATACGCAGTATTTT. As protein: CASSGGDPSTDTQYF.

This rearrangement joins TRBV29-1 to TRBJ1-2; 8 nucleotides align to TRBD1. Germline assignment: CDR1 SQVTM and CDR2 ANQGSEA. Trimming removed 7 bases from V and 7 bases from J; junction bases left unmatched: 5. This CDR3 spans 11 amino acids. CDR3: CSAPDRAGYTF. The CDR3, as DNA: TGCAGCGCCCCGGACAGGGCTGGCTACACCTTC.

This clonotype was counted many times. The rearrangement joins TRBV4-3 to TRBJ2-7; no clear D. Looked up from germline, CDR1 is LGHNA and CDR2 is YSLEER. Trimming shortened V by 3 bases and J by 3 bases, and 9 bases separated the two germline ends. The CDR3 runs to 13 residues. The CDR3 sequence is CASSQSVVYEQYF. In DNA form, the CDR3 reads TGCGCCAGCAGCCAGTCGGTCGTCTACGAGCAGTACTTC.

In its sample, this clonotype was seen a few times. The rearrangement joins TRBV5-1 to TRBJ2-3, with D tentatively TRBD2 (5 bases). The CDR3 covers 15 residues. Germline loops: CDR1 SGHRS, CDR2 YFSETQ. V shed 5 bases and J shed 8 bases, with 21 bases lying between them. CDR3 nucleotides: TGCGCCAGCAGGATAGCCGGGGTGCCTACGGGTACGCAGTATTTT. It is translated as CASRIAGVPTGTQYF. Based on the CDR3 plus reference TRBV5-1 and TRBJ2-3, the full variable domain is KAGVTQTPRYLIKTRGQQVTLSCSPISGHRSVSWYQQTPGQGLQFLFEYFSETQRNKGNFPGRFSGRQFSNSRSEMNVSTLELGDSALYLCASRIAGVPTGTQYFGPGTRLTVL.

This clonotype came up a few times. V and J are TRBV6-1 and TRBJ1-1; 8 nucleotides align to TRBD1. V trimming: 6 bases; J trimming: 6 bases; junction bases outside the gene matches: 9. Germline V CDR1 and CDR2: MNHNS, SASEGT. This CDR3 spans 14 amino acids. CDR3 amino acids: CASSFPGGEAEAFF. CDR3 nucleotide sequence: TGTGCCAGCAGCTTCCCAGGGGGCGAGGCTGAAGCTTTCTTT.

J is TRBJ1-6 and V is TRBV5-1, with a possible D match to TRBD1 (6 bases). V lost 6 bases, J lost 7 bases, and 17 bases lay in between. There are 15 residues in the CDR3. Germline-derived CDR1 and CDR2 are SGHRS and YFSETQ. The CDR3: CASILSPGANSPLHF. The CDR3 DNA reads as TGCGCCAGCATTCTGAGCCCAGGGGCCAATTCACCCCTCCACTTT.

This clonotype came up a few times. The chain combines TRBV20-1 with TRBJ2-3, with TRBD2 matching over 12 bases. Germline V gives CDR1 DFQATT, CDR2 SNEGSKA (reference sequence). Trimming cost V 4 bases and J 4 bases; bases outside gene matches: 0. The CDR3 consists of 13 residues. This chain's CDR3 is CSATSGGADTQYF. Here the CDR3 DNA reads TGCAGTGCTACTAGCGGGGGGGCAGATACGCAGTATTTT.

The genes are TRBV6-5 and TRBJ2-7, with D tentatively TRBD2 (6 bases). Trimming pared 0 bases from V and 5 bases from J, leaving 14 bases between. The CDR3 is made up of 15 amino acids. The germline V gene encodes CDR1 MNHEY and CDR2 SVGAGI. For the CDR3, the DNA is TGTGCCAGCAGTTACTCCCTCGGCGGGACCCACGAGCAGTACTTC. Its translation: CASSYSLGGTHEQYF.

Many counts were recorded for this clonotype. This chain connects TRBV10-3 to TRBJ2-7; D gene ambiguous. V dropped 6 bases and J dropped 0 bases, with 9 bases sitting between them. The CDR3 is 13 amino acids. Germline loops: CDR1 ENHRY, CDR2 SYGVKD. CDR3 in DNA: TGTGCCATCAGGGGTAGCAGCTCCTACGAGCAGTACTTC. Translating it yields CAIRGSSSYEQYF.

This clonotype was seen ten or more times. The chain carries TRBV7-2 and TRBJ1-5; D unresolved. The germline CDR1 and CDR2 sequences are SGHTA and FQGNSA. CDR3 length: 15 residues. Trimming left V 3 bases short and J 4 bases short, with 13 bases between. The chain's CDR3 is CASSFSSGGNQPQHF. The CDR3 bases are TGTGCCAGCAGCTTTAGCTCGGGAGGGAATCAGCCCCAGCATTTT.

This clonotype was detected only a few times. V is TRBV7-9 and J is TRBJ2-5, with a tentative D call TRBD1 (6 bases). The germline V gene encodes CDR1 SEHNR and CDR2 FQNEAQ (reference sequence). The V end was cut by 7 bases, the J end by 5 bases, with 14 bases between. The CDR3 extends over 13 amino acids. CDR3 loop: CASTNRARETQYF. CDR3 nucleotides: TGTGCCAGCACCAACAGGGCCAGGGAGACCCAGTACTTC.

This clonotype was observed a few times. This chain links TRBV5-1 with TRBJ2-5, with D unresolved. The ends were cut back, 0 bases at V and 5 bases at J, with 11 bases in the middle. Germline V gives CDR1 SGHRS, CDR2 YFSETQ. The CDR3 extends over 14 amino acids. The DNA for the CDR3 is TGCGCCAGCAGCTTGGGCCTCGAGGCGGAGACCCAGTACTTC. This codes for CASSLGLEAETQYF.

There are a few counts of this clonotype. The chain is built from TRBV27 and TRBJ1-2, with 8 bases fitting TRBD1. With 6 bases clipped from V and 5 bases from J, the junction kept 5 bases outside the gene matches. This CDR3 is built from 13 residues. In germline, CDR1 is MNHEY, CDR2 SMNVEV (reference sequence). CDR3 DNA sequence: TGTGCCAGCAGCGACAGGGGAGGGTATGGCTACACCTTC. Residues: CASSDRGGYGYTF.

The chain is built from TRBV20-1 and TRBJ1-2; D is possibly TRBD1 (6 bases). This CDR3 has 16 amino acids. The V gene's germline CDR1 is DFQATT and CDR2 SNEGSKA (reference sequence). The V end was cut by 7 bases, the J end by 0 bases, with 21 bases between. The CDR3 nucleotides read TGCAGTGTTTCGCCACAGGGAAGTAGCACTAACTATGGCTACACCTTC. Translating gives CSVSPQGSSTNYGYTF.

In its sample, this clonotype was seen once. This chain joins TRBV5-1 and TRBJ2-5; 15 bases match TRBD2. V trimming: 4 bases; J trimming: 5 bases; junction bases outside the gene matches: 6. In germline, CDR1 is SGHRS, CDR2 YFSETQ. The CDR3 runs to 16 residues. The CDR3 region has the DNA TGCGCCAGCAGCCTCGGGACTAGCGGGGGGCGGGAGACCCAGTACTTC. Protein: CASSLGTSGGRETQYF.

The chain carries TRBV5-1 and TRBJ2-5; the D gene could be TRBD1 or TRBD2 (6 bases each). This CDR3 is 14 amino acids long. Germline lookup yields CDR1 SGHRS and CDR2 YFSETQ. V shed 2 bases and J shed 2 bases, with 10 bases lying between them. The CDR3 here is CASSLTGTQETQYF. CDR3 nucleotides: TGCGCCAGCAGCTTAACAGGGACTCAAGAGACCCAGTACTTC.

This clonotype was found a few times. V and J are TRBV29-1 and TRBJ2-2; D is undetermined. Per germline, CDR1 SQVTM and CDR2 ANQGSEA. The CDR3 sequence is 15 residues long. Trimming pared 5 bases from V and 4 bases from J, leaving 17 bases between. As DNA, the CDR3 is TGCAGCGTTCAATTTGGTACACGAGGCACCGGGGAGCTGTTTTTT. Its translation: CSVQFGTRGTGELFF.

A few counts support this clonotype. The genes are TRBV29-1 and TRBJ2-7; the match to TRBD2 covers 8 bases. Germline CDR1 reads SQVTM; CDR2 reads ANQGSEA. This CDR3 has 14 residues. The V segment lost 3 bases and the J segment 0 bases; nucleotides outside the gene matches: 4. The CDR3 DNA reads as TGCAGCGTTGAGGGAGCGGGGGCCTCCTACGAGCAGTACTTC. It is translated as CSVEGAGASYEQYF.

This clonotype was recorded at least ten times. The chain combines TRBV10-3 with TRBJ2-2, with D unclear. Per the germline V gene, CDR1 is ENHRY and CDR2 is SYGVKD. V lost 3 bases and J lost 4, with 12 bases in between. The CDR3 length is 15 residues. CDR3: CAISEGVLSTGELFF. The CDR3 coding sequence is TGTGCCATCAGTGAAGGCGTTTTAAGCACCGGGGAGCTGTTTTTT.

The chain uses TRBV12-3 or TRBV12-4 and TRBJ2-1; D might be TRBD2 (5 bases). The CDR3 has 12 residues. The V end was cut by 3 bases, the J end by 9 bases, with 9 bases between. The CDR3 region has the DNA TGTGCCAGCAGTTTTAGCGACGGTGAGCAGTTCTTC. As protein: CASSFSDGEQFF.